This entry lists 18 T cell receptor beta chains sequenced from one sample in a study of human T cells and chemical hapten exposure. TCRdb re-called the RACE reads with MiXCR, one entry per CDR3 protein. The table shows approximately 260,000 distinct CDR3 sequences, with over 7.5% occurring only once. The time point: pre-sensitization, week 0. Described treatment: therapeutic diphenylcyclopropenone sensitization with weekly scalp DPC. This specimen consisted of whole blood, obtained in connection with sensitization to the hapten diphenylcyclopropenone (DPC). The source is a young man with alopecia areata. Some clones in this sample may be carry-over from other donors' samples.

This clonotype was observed a handful of times. V is TRBV12-3 or TRBV12-4 and J is TRBJ2-2; possibly TRBD1 or TRBD2 for D (5 bases each). Trimming took off 0 bases at V and 8 bases at J, with 10 bases between the two ends. The CDR3 loop spans 14 amino acids. DNA for the CDR3: TGTGCCAGCAGTTTAGCGATGGGGGAAGGGGAGCTGTTTTTT. It translates to CASSLAMGEGELFF.

Only a few counts were recorded for this clonotype. The CDR3 DNA is TGTGCCAGCAGCTTCGGTCCTAGCGGACAAGAGACCCAGTACTTC. Translating it yields CASSFGPSGQETQYF. The chain joins TRBV11-3 to TRBJ2-5; 7 bases are shared with TRBD2. The CDR3 has 15 amino acids. Germline V gene sequence: CDR1 SGHNT, CDR2 YENEEA. The V gene end was trimmed by 3 bases and the J gene end by 2 bases; junction bases not matched to a gene: 6.

The rearrangement links TRBV12-3 or TRBV12-4 to TRBJ2-7; TRBD1 might be the D (6 bases). Trimming pared 6 bases from V and 2 bases from J, leaving 11 bases between. The length of the CDR3 is 13 residues. As DNA, the CDR3 is TGTGCCAGCAGCCAACAGGGAACCTACGAGCAGTACTTC. It codes for CASSQQGTYEQYF.

The CDR3 DNA follows: TGCGCCAGCAGCTTGATAGGTCTCGCCACTGAAGCTTTCTTT. It is translated as CASSLIGLATEAFF. This rearrangement joins TRBV5-1 to TRBJ1-1; unclear D gene. CDR1 is SGHRS and CDR2 is YFSETQ in the germline V gene. The CDR3 contains 14 residues. V was clipped by 1 base and J by 4 bases, with 11 bases between them.

The chain is built from TRBV12-3 or TRBV12-4 and TRBJ1-1; no definite D call. The V end was cut by 2 bases, the J end by 5 bases, with 9 bases between. CDR3 length: 13 amino acids. CDR3 loop: CASSLQIMTEAFF. DNA of the CDR3: TGTGCCAGCAGTTTACAGATTATGACTGAAGCTTTCTTT.

The J gene is TRBJ2-1, the V gene TRBV7-8, with no clear D. The CDR3 has 14 amino acids. Trimming stripped 5 bases from V and 3 bases from J, with 11 bases between. The germline CDR1 and CDR2 sequences are SGHVS and FQNEAQ. The CDR3 spells CASSPHPIYNEQFF. The CDR3 DNA is TGTGCCAGCAGCCCCCATCCTATCTACAATGAGCAGTTCTTC.

This clonotype occurred many times. The CDR3 DNA follows: TGTGCCAGCAGCCTTAATCAGCCCCAGCATTTT. This translates into CASSLNQPQHF. The genes are TRBV12-3 or TRBV12-4 and TRBJ1-5; no reliable D call. The CDR3 length is 11 residues. V was pared by 6 bases and J by 4 bases, with 4 bases between.

This clonotype was observed a few times. CDR3 in DNA: TGCGCCAGCAGCTTGGAACGGCTAATCAAGAACACTGAAGCTTTCTTT. It yields the protein CASSLERLIKNTEAFF. The chain combines TRBV5-1 with TRBJ1-1; the D is unclear. The CDR3 contains 16 residues. V lost 0 bases, J lost 1 base, and 13 bases lay in between. The germline V gene encodes CDR1 SGHRS and CDR2 YFSETQ.

V and J are TRBV11-2 and TRBJ2-5; D not certain. The germline gives CDR1 SGHAT, CDR2 FQNNGV. The CDR3 is 15 amino acids. V was trimmed by 6 bases and J by 2 bases, leaving 16 bases between them. The CDR3 reads CASRPIWGRQETQYF. CDR3 in DNA: TGTGCCAGCAGGCCGATTTGGGGTCGTCAAGAGACCCAGTACTTC.

This clonotype was counted a few times. The chain has TRBV29-1 and TRBJ1-3; tentative D call: TRBD1 (6 bases). Germline lookup yields CDR1 SQVTM and CDR2 ANQGSEA. This CDR3 spans 13 amino acids. With 6 bases removed from V and 2 bases from J, the gap between germline ends came to 11 bases. The CDR3 here is CSVGWTAGNTIYF. The CDR3 nucleotides read TGCAGCGTAGGATGGACAGCTGGAAACACCATATATTTT.

The chain couples TRBV7-9 to TRBJ2-5, with D perhaps TRBD1 (6 bases). The CDR3 consists of 14 residues. Trimming removed 3 bases from V and 4 bases from J, with 12 bases in between. In germline, CDR1 is SEHNR, CDR2 FQNEAQ (reference sequence). CDR3 loop: CASSFPEGGETQYF. The CDR3 DNA follows: TGTGCCAGCAGCTTCCCCGAAGGGGGAGAGACCCAGTACTTC. Full variable domain (missing parts from reference TRBV7-9 and TRBJ2-5): DTGVSQNPRHKITKRGQNVTFRCDPISEHNRLYWYRQTLGQGPEFLTYFQNEAQLEKSRLLSDRFSAERPKGSFSTLEIQRTEQGDSAMYLCASSFPEGGETQYFGPGTRLLVL.

This clonotype has ten or more counts. J is TRBJ1-2 and V is TRBV10-3; D remains unclear. The CDR3 spans 13 residues. The germline V and J ends were trimmed by 2 bases and 8 bases, with 12 bases remaining between them. Germline V lookup: CDR1 ENHRY, CDR2 SYGVKD. DNA for the CDR3: TGTGCCATCAGTGAGATCCTTTTCGGCGGCTACACCTTC. This encodes CAISEILFGGYTF.

In this sample, this clonotype turned up a few times. The chain combines TRBV5-1 with TRBJ2-1; D is perhaps TRBD1 (6 bases). The germline CDR1 and CDR2 sequences are SGHRS and YFSETQ. The CDR3 consists of 17 residues. V was pared by 2 bases and J by 7 bases, with 22 bases between. CDR3 region: CASSLFPGVKVQNEQFF. CDR3 in DNA: TGCGCCAGCAGCTTATTCCCAGGGGTGAAGGTTCAAAATGAGCAGTTCTTC.

This clonotype showed up many times. The rearrangement uses TRBV10-3 and TRBJ1-1; D remains unclear. Trimming pared 0 bases from V and 0 bases from J, leaving 8 bases between. Germline V gene lookup returns CDR1 ENHRY and CDR2 SYGVKD. This CDR3 spans 15 amino acids. The CDR3: CAISESGGLNTEAFF. The CDR3 DNA reads as TGTGCCATCAGTGAGTCTGGAGGGTTGAACACTGAAGCTTTCTTT.

In its sample, this clonotype was seen a few times. The chain uses TRBV4-2 and TRBJ1-5; no definite D call. This CDR3 is built from 16 residues. Germline CDR1 reads LGHNA; CDR2 reads YNFKEQ. V lost 0 bases, J lost 3 bases, and 12 bases lay in between. CDR3 coding DNA: TGTGCCAGCAGCCAAGATCAATCGGGGTACAATCAGCCCCAGCATTTT. Residues: CASSQDQSGYNQPQHF.

This clonotype was detected only a few times. One base away lies a much larger clone, so this may be a sequencing read error. This rearrangement joins TRBV6-5 to TRBJ2-1, with no clear D. From germline, CDR1 is MNHEY and CDR2 SVGAGI. V was pared by 6 bases and J by 3 bases, with 3 bases between. This CDR3 contains 11 residues. CDR3 in DNA: TGTGCCAGCAGATTCTACAATGAGCAGTTCTTC. It encodes CASRFYNEQFF.

V is TRBV4-3 and J is TRBJ1-4, with D hard to call. V gave up 0 bases and J gave up 4 bases, with 9 bases separating them. The CDR3 runs to 15 residues. CDR1 is LGHNA and CDR2 is YSLEER in the germline V gene. CDR3 protein: CASSQDHSNNEKLFF. CDR3 coding DNA: TGCGCCAGCAGCCAAGATCACAGCAATAATGAAAAACTGTTTTTT.

The V call is TRBV7-9, the J call TRBJ2-7; weak D call: TRBD1 (6 bases). The ends were cut back, 0 bases at V and 3 bases at J, with 15 bases in the middle. The germline V gene has CDR1 SEHNR and CDR2 FQNEAQ (reference sequence). The CDR3 covers 16 residues. The CDR3 DNA is TGTGCCAGCAGCTTAGCCCCACGTACAGGGAACTACGAGCAGTACGTC. It specifies CASSLAPRTGNYEQYV.